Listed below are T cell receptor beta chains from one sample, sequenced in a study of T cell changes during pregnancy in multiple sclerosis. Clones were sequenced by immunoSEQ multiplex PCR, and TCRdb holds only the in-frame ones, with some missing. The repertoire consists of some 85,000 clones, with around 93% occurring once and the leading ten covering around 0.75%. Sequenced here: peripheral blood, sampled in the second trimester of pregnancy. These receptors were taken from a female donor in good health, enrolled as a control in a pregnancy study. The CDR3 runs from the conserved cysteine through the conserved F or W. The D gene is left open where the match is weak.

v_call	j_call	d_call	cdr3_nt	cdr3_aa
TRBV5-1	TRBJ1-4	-	TGCGCCAGCAGCTCGAATACTGCAACTAATGAAAAACTGTTTTTT	CASSSNTATNEKLFF
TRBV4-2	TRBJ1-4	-	TGTGCCAGCAGCCAAGATGAGGGGGAGTACGGAGAAAAACTGTTTTTT	CASSQDEGEYGEKLFF
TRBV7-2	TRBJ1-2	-	TGTGCCAGCAGCTTACAGGGGATTAACTATGGCTACACCTTC	CASSLQGINYGYTF
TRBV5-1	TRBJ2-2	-	TGCGCCAGCAGCCCGGGGGACCACACCGGGGAGCTGTTTTTT	CASSPGDHTGELFF
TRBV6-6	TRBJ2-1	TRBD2	TGTGCCAGCAGTTACGACCCTAGCGGGGGGGCCCGTGAGCAGTTCTTC	CASSYDPSGGAREQFF
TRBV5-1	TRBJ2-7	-	TGCGCCAGCACGGCGGCAGGGTCCCCCTACGAGCAGTACTTC	CASTAAGSPYEQYF
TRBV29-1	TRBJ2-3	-	TGCAGCGTTGCCCTTCGACTCGTTACAGATACGCAGTATTTT	CSVALRLVTDTQYF
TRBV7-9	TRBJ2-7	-	TGTGCCAGCAGCACCAGCCAGGCGGGAACCTACGAGCAGTACTTC	CASSTSQAGTYEQYF
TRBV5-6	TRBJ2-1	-	TGTGCCAGCAGCTTCCCTCCCCGGTACAATGAGCAGTTCTTC	CASSFPPRYNEQFF
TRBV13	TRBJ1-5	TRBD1	TGTGCCAGCAGCTTGGGACAGGACAATCAGCCCCAGCATTTT	CASSLGQDNQPQHF
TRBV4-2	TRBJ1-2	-	TGTGCCAGCAGCCAAGATACATACGGGGGGAGTAGCTATGGCTACACCTTC	CASSQDTYGGSSYGYTF
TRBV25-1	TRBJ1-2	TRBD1	TGTGCCAGCAGTGAATGGACAGGGATCGGTGGCTACACCTTC	CASSEWTGIGGYTF
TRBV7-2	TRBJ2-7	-	TGTGCCAGTACGGACAGATTGGGATACGAGCAGTACTTC	CASTDRLGYEQYF
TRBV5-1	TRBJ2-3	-	TGCGCCAGCAGCTTCCTAGTTCTGGCAGATACGCAGTATTTT	CASSFLVLADTQYF
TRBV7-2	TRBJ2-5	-	TGTGCCAGCAGCTTAGGGGCTACCTCCCAAGAGACCCAGTACTTC	CASSLGATSQETQYF
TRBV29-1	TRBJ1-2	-	TGCAGCGTTGAAGGGAGTGCCGAGAACTATGGCTACACCTTC	CSVEGSAENYGYTF